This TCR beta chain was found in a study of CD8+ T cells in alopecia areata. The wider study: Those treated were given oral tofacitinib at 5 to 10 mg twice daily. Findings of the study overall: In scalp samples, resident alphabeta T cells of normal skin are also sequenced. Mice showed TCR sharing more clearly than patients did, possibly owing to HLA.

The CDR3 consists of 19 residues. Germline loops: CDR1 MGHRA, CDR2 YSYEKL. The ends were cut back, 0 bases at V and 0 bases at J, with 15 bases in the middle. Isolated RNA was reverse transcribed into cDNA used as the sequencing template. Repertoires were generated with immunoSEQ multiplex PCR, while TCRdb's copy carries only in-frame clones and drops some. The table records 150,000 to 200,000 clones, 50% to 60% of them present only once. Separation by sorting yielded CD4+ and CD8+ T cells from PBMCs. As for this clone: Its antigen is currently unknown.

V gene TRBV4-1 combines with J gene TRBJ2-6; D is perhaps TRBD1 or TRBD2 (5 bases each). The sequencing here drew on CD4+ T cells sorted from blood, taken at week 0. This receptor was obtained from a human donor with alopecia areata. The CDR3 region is CASSQDGEGTHSGANVLTF. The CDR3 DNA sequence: TGCGCCAGCAGCCAAGATGGTGAAGGGACCCACTCTGGGGCCAACGTCCTGACTTTC.